The 2 T cell receptor beta chains reported below all come from one sample, sequenced in a study of shared clonotypes between healthy human individuals. Positively selected for CCR7, the CD45RO-negative cells used as naive CD8 cells excluded terminally differentiated effector memory CD45RA+ cells. The protocol was immunoSEQ multiplex PCR, while the TCRdb copy is restricted to in-frame clones and leaves out a portion. The sample has around 2,100,000 clones, approximately 95% seen once. Material: naive CD8+ T cells sorted from blood. The receptors were gathered from a man aged 18 to 35 in good health.

The CDR3 DNA reads as TGTGCCAGCAGCTTTGGCAGGGGGCTGAACACTGAAGCTTTCTTT. The encoded protein is CASSFGRGLNTEAFF. The rearrangement uses TRBV5-6 and TRBJ1-1; 8 bases line up with TRBD1. Germline trimming cut 2 bases from V and 0 bases from J; bases unmatched to any gene: 3. This CDR3 has 15 amino acids. Germline CDR1 is SGHDT and CDR2 is YYEEEE. Combining the CDR3 with reference TRBV5-6 and TRBJ1-1 gives the whole variable domain DAGVTQSPTHLIKTRGQQVTLRCSPKSGHDTVSWYQQALGQGPQFIFQYYEEEERQRGNFPDRFSGHQFPNYSSELNVNALLLGDSALYLCASSFGRGLNTEAFFGQGTRLTVV.

The chain links TRBV2 to TRBJ2-7, with D perhaps matching TRBD2 (7 bases). The CDR3 runs to 14 residues. V was pared by 5 bases and J by 0 bases, with 11 bases between. Looked up from germline, CDR1 is SNHLY and CDR2 is FYNNEI. CDR3 protein: CASSSGTLSYEQYF. CDR3 in DNA: TGTGCCAGCAGTAGCGGGACACTCTCCTACGAGCAGTACTTC.